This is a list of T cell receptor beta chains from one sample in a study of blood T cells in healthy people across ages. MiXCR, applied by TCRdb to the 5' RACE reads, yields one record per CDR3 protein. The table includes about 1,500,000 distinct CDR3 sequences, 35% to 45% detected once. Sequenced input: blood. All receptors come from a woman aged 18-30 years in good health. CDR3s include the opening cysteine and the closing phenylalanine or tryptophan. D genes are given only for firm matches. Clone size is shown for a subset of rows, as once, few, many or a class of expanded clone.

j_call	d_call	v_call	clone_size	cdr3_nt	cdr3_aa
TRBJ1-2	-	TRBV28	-	TGTGCCAGCAGTTTACGACAGCCCCTGGGCTACACCTTC	CASSLRQPLGYTF
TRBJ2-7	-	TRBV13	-	TGTGCCGGCAGCCATGCCTACGAGCAGTACTTC	CAGSHAYEQYF
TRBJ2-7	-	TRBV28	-	TGTGCCAGCAGTTTAGTACAGGGTGACAAGCAGTACTTC	CASSLVQGDKQYF
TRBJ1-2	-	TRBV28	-	TGTGCCAGCAGATCCCCCAGTAACTATGGCTACACCTTC	CASRSPSNYGYTF
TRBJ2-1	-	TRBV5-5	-	TGTGCCAGCAGCAGATTAGCGGACCCCTCCTACAATGAGCAGTTCTTC	CASSRLADPSYNEQFF
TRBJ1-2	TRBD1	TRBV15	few	TGTGCCACCAGCAGAGAAGAGAAACTTTGGGACAGTCCTAACTATGGCTACACCTTC	CATSREEKLWDSPNYGYTF
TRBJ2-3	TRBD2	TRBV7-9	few	TGTGCCAGCAGCTTCTACACTAGCGGGATGGATACGCAGTATTTT	CASSFYTSGMDTQYF
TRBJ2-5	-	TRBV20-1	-	TGCAGTGCTAGAGATGCGGGCAGGGGTCCCGAGACCCAGTACTTC	CSARDAGRGPETQYF
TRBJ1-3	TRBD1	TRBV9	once	TGTGCCAGCAGCCCCTACCTCGGGACAGGGGGCGCGGACATTGGAAACACCATATATTTT	CASSPYLGTGGADIGNTIYF
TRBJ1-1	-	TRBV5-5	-	TGTGCCAGCAGCTCTGGCGTCGGGTCAGGGACTGAAGCTTTCTTT	CASSSGVGSGTEAFF
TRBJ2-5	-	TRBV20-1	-	TGCAGTGAAGCTATTCAAGAGACCCAGTACTTC	CSEAIQETQYF
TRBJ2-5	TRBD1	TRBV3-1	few	TGTGCCAGCAGCCGCCTGGGGACAGGATCCCAAGAGACCCAGTACTTC	CASSRLGTGSQETQYF
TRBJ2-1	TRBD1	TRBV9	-	TGTGCCAGCAGCGCCGACAGGGACAATGAGCAGTTCTTC	CASSADRDNEQFF
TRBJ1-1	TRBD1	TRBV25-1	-	TGTGCCAGCAGTGAATGGGGACAGGGGGCGGCGAAAACTGAAGCTTTCTTT	CASSEWGQGAAKTEAFF
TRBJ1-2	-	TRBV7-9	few	TGTGCCAGCAGCATCGATACAGAGTATGGCTACACCTTC	CASSIDTEYGYTF
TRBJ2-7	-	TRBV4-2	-	TGTGCCAGCAGCCAAGAAAAGGGGGTGGAGTACGAGCAGTACTTC	CASSQEKGVEYEQYF
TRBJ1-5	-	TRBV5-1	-	TGCGCCAGCAGCTGGAGCGGGGATAATCAGCCCCAGCATTTT	CASSWSGDNQPQHF
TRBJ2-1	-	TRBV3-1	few	TGTGCCAGCACCCCACGGAGTGTCAACAATGAGCAGTTCTTC	CASTPRSVNNEQFF
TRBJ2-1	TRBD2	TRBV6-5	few	TGTGCCAGCAGTAAAGCGGGGGGGGCCTACAATGAGCAGTTCTTC	CASSKAGGAYNEQFF
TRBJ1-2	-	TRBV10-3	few	TGTGCCATCAGTGAGTCCAGGGACTACACCTTC	CAISESRDYTF
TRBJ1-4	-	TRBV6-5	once	TGTGCCAGCAGTTACTCTATCGGACAACTTAATGAAAAGCTGTTTTTT	CASSYSIGQLNEKLFF
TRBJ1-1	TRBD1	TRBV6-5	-	TGTGCCAGCAGGGGGGACAGTAACACTGAAGCTTTCTTT	CASRGDSNTEAFF
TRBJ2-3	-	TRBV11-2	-	TGTGCCATCGCGGGAGATACGCAGTATTTT	CAIAGDTQYF
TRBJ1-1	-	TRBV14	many	TGTGCCAGCAGCGTCACCCGACCACAGGTATTTGGCACTGAAGCTTTCTTT	CASSVTRPQVFGTEAFF
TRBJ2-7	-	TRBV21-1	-	TGTGCCAGCAGGGCCTCATTAGTCCATAGCGGGAGGAGCTCCTACGAGCAGTACTTC	CASRASLVHSGRSSYEQYF
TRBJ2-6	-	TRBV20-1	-	TGCAGTGCTAGAGAGGACAGTTACTCTGGGGCCAACGTCCTGACTTTC	CSAREDSYSGANVLTF
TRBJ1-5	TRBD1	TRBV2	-	TGTGCCAGCAGAGAACGGGACAGCCGCAATCAGCCCCAGCATTTT	CASRERDSRNQPQHF
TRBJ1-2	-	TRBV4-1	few	TGCGCCAGCAGCCAAGGTAGGGGACTTGACGGCTACACCTTC	CASSQGRGLDGYTF
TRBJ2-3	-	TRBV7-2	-	TGTGCCAGCAGCCCTGCAACAACTAGTACGCAGTATTTT	CASSPATTSTQYF
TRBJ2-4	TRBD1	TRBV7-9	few	TGTGCCAGCAGCCCCGGGACAGAGACTGGTGAGCAGTACTTC	CASSPGTETGEQYF
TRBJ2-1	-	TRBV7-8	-	TGTGCCAGCAGCTTAGAACCTAGAGACTCCTACAATGAGCAGTTCTTC	CASSLEPRDSYNEQFF
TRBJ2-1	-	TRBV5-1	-	TGCGCCAGCAGCTATAACCCCGGCGGTGAGCAGTTCTTC	CASSYNPGGEQFF
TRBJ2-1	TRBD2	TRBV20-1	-	TGCAGTGCTAGAATCCCCCCGGGACTAGCGGGGAGCTCCTACAATGAGCAGTTCTTC	CSARIPPGLAGSSYNEQFF
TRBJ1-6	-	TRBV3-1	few	TGTGCCAGCAGCCAAGATGTTAATTCACCCCTCCACTTT	CASSQDVNSPLHF
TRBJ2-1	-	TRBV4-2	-	TGTGCCAGCAGCCAAGATCGGCAGGTATACAATGAGCAGTTCTTC	CASSQDRQVYNEQFF
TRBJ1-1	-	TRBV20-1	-	TGCAGTGCTCCTACTTTGGCGGGGGTGAACACTGAAGCTTTCTTT	CSAPTLAGVNTEAFF
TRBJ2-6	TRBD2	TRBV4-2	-	TGTGCCAGCAGCCAAGCCCCAGCGGGGAGCTCTGGGGCCAACGTCCTGACTTTC	CASSQAPAGSSGANVLTF
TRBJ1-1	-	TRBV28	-	TGTGCCAGCAGTTTTTTGCCCGCGAGGGGTATCACTGAAGCTTTCTTT	CASSFLPARGITEAFF
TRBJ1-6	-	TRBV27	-	TGTGCCAGCAGTTTAGGCGGACAATCGGCTTCACCCCTCCACTTT	CASSLGGQSASPLHF
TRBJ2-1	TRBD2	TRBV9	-	TGTGCCAGCAGCGTAACCGGGAGGACCTACAATGAGCAGTTCTTC	CASSVTGRTYNEQFF
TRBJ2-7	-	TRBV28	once	TGTGCCAGCAGTTTTTTAGTTAACACCTACGAGCAGTACTTC	CASSFLVNTYEQYF
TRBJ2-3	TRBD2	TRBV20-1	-	TGCAGTGCTACCAGCGGGAGAACAGATACGCAGTATTTT	CSATSGRTDTQYF
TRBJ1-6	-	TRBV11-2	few	TGTGCCAGCAGCTTAGAACGGCAGGGAAGTTCACCCCTCCACTTT	CASSLERQGSSPLHF